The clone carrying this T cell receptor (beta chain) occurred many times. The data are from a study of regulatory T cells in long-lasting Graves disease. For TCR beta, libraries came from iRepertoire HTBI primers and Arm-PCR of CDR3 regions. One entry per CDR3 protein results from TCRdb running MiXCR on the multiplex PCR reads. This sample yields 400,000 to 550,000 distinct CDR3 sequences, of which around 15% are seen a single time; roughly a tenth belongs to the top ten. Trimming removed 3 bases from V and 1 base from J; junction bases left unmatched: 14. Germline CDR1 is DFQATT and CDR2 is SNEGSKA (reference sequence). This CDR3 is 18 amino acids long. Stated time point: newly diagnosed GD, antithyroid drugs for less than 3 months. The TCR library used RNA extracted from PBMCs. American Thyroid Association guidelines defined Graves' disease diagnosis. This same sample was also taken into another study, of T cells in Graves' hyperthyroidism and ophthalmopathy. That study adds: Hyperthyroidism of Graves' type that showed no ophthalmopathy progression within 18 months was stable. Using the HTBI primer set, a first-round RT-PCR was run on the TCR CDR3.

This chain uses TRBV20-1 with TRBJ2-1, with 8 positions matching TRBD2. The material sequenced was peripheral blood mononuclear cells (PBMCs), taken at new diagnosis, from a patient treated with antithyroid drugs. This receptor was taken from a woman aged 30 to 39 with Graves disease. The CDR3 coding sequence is TGCAGTGCTAGGAGGCCCGGGGGGGGGAGAACGTCCTACAATGAGCAGTTCTTC. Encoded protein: CSARRPGGGRTSYNEQFF.